The clone carrying this T cell receptor (beta chain) was recorded a few times. One Seattle source followed patients from active infection through their disease course. This sample was taken from a study of blood T cell repertoires in COVID-19. Whole-study context: Sample material is recorded as cDNA or gDNA derived from T cells, B-cell-depleted T cells, or PBMCs.

As processed by the authors: Reference gene primers were amplified, and this amplification served to estimate nucleated cell counts. Sequencing used immunoSEQ multiplex PCR; TCRdb keeps in-frame clones, though not all of them. V and J calls and clone size are as listed in that table; D and trimming were resolved from the DNA. The top ten clones hold approximately 10% of a sample with 250,000 to 300,000 clones, 88% of them seen once. The receptor comes from a woman in her 70s with COVID-19, enrolled during active disease. Material for sequencing was peripheral blood.

CDR3 sequence (DNA): TGCGCCAGCAGCCAAGATTTCGAGGGAGGAAAACTGTTTTTT. Residues: CASSQDFEGGKLFF. The genes are TRBV4-3 and TRBJ1-4; unclear D gene. The V end lost 0 bases, the J end lost 10 bases, and 12 bases lay between the germline ends. The germline gives CDR1 LGHNA, CDR2 YSLEER. The CDR3 is 14 amino acids.